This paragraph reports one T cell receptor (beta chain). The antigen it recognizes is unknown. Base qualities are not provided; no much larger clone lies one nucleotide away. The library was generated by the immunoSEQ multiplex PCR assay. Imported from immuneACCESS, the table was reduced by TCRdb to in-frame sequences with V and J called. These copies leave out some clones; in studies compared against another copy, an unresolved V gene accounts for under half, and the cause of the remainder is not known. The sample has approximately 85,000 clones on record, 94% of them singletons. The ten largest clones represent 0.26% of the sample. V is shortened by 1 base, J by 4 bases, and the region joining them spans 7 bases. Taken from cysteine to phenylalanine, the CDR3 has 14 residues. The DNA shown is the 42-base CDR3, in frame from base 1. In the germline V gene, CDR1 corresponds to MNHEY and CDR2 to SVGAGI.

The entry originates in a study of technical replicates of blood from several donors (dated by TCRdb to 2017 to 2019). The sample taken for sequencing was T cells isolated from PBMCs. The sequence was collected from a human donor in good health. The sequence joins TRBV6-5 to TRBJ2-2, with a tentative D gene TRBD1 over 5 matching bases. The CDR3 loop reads CASSYFDSTGELFF. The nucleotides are TGTGCCAGCAGTTACTTCGACAGCACCGGGGAGCTGTTTTTT.